These T cell receptor beta chains were read from a single sample in a study of blood T cell repertoires in COVID-19. Clones were sequenced by immunoSEQ multiplex PCR, and TCRdb holds only the in-frame ones, with some missing. The table lists some 180,000 clones, about 85% of them singletons, with under 25% in the top ten. The sequenced sample was peripheral blood. The receptors were sampled from a man aged 55-75 years with active or convalescent COVID-19. Both conserved end residues are part of each CDR3. A D gene is named only where the DNA matches it firmly. Clone size appears in some rows only: once, few, many, or a class for an expanded clone.

>.|TRBV18|13|TRBD1|TRBJ1-1
TGTGCCAGCTCATCGACAGGGGACACTGAAGCTTTCTTT
CASSSTGDTEAFF
>.|TRBV11-2|17|.|TRBJ2-2
TGTGCCAGCAGCTTAGATCGTCTCCAGGGGACCACCGGGGAGCTGTTTTTT
CASSLDRLQGTTGELFF
>.|TRBV11-2|17|TRBD2|TRBJ2-7
TGTGCCAGCAGCTTAGATCTAGGGACTAGCGGGGGCGGCGAGCAGTACTTC
CASSLDLGTSGGGEQYF
>.|TRBV6-5|15|TRBD2|TRBJ2-5
TGTGCCAGCAGAATTAGCGGGGGGAGTCAAGAGACCCAGTACTTC
CASRISGGSQETQYF
>.|TRBV4-2|17|.|TRBJ2-1
TGTGCCAGCAGCCAAGAGGGGACTTATAGCTCCTACAATGAGCAGTTCTTC
CASSQEGTYSSYNEQFF
>few|TRBV9|15|.|TRBJ1-2
TGTGCCAGCAGCGTAGCTACAGGACGAATACATGGCTACACCTTC
CASSVATGRIHGYTF
>.|TRBV7-7|13|.|TRBJ2-7
TGTGCCAGCAGCTTAGGTGCCGGGGACGAGCAGTACTTC
CASSLGAGDEQYF
>.|TRBV5-4|13|.|TRBJ1-1
TGTGCCAGCAGCCGATACGAGGGCGTTGAAGCTTTCTTT
CASSRYEGVEAFF
>.|TRBV29-1|15|TRBD1|TRBJ2-5
TGCAGCGTTGAAGATACGGACAGGGTTTTCGAGACCCAGTACTTC
CSVEDTDRVFETQYF
>.|TRBV6-5|14|.|TRBJ1-1
TGTGCCACCCAGCGGGCAACTCGGGACACTGAAGCTTTCTTT
CATQRATRDTEAFF
>.|TRBV6-5|15|.|TRBJ2-7
TGTGCCAGCAGTTACTCGAGTTCGGGTTCCTACGAGCAGTACTTC
CASSYSSSGSYEQYF
>.|TRBV7-3|14|TRBD1|TRBJ2-3
TGTGCCAGCAGCCTAGGGGGCTACACAGATACGCAGTATTTT
CASSLGGYTDTQYF
>.|TRBV10-2|16|TRBD1|TRBJ1-2
TGCGCCAGCTCTAATAAGGGTCAGGGGGCGCGAAGTGGCTACACCTTC
CASSNKGQGARSGYTF
>.|TRBV5-4|13|TRBD1|TRBJ2-1
TGTGCCAGCAGCTTGGGACAGGGGAATGAGCAGTTCTTC
CASSLGQGNEQFF
>.|TRBV6-5|12|TRBD1|TRBJ1-1
TGTGCCAGCAGGACAGGGTCTTCAGAAGCTTTCTTT
CASRTGSSEAFF
>once|TRBV27|14|.|TRBJ1-5
TGTGCCAGCAGTTTTGGGGGGACCCATCAGCCCCAGCATTTT
CASSFGGTHQPQHF
>.|TRBV2|14|.|TRBJ1-5
TGTGCCAGCAGTTCCCTGGGGGGGCAACAGCCCCAGCATTTT
CASSSLGGQQPQHF
>.|TRBV7-8|13|TRBD2|TRBJ2-3
TGTGCCAGCAGCCGACTAGCTACAGATACGCAGTATTTT
CASSRLATDTQYF
>.|TRBV29-1|14|.|TRBJ2-3
TGCAGCGTTGAGGGTGGAAAGGGGACAGATACGCAGTATTTT
CSVEGGKGTDTQYF
>.|TRBV27|14|.|TRBJ1-6
TGTGCCAGCACCCAGGGCTTTTATAATTCACCCCTCCACTTT
CASTQGFYNSPLHF
>once|TRBV5-6|13|TRBD1|TRBJ1-2
TGTGCCAGCAGCTTGAGACAGGGGTGGGGCTACACCTTC
CASSLRQGWGYTF
>.|TRBV21-1|15|.|TRBJ1-4
TGTGCCAGCAGCGCAATTCCAGGGGGCGCGGAAAAACTGTTTTTT
CASSAIPGGAEKLFF
>.|TRBV29-1|14|TRBD1|TRBJ1-1
TGCAGCGCCCGGTCCGGGACAGGGGTCACTGAAGCTTTCTTT
CSARSGTGVTEAFF
>many|TRBV27|13|.|TRBJ2-7
TGTGCCAGCAGCCCGGGACAATCCTACGAGCAGTACTTC
CASSPGQSYEQYF
>.|TRBV27|17|.|TRBJ1-6
TGTGCCAGCAGGGAAGCGCCGAAGAGCTCCTATAATTCACCCCTCCACTTT
CASREAPKSSYNSPLHF
>.|TRBV7-9|16|.|TRBJ2-3
TGTGCCAGCAGCTTAGGGCGGGGGCCCGACACAGATACGCAGTATTTT
CASSLGRGPDTDTQYF
>.|TRBV2|15|TRBD1|TRBJ1-5
TGTGCCAGCAGGGGGACAGGGTGGAACAATCAGCCCCAGCATTTT
CASRGTGWNNQPQHF
>.|TRBV10-3|17|TRBD1|TRBJ1-1
TGTGCCATCAGTGGGTCGGTGGGGGGACAGGGCCCCACTGAAGCTTTCTTT
CAISGSVGGQGPTEAFF
>.|TRBV5-1|16|TRBD2|TRBJ2-5
TGCGCCAGCAGCAGGATGCTAGCGGGGGGGCTGGAGACCCAGTACTTC
CASSRMLAGGLETQYF
>.|TRBV2|13|.|TRBJ1-5
TGTGCCAGCAGTGACCAGGGGTATCAGCCCCAGCATTTT
CASSDQGYQPQHF
>few|TRBV15|14|.|TRBJ1-1
TGTGCCACCAGCAGAGATGGGGGGGGTACTGAAGCTTTCTTT
CATSRDGGGTEAFF
>.|TRBV5-1|18|.|TRBJ1-1
TGCGCCAGCAGCTTGACAGGGATTACTACCGACATGAACACTGAAGCTTTCTTT
CASSLTGITTDMNTEAFF
>.|TRBV19|13|.|TRBJ1-2
TGTGCCAGCCGTCGGGGGAGCAAGGATGGCTACACCTTC
CASRRGSKDGYTF
>.|TRBV29-1|14|.|TRBJ1-4
TGCAGCGTTGACGCCGGAAGGGGAGGTGAAAAACTGTTTTTT
CSVDAGRGGEKLFF
>few|TRBV19|13|TRBD1|TRBJ1-5
TGTGCCAGTAGGGACAGGGGAGCTCAGCCCCAGCATTTT
CASRDRGAQPQHF
>.|TRBV11-2|14|TRBD1|TRBJ2-7
TGTGCCAGCAGCCATGGGACAGGTCCCTACGAGCAGTACTTC
CASSHGTGPYEQYF
>.|TRBV21-1|15|.|TRBJ1-4
TGTGCCAGCAGCAAGGACAGGGGGAAGGATGAAAAACTGTTTTTT
CASSKDRGKDEKLFF
>.|TRBV29-1|12|.|TRBJ1-1
TGCAGCGTTTTACAGGGACGGACTGAAGCTTTCTTT
CSVLQGRTEAFF
>.|TRBV5-4|15|TRBD2|TRBJ2-3
TGTGCCAGCAGCTTCGGCGGGGGGGCCCAAGATACGCAGTATTTT
CASSFGGGAQDTQYF
>.|TRBV18|14|.|TRBJ2-1
TGTGCCAGCTCACCAGGACAGCCCTGGGGTGAGCAGTTCTTC
CASSPGQPWGEQFF
>.|TRBV12-5|13|.|TRBJ2-3
TGTGCTAGTGGCTCTCACTTCACAGATACGCAGTATTTT
CASGSHFTDTQYF
>.|TRBV10-1|15|.|TRBJ1-5
TGCGCCAGCCTGCTCAAGGGGCTGGGCAATCAGCCCCAGCATTTT
CASLLKGLGNQPQHF
>.|TRBV19|16|TRBD1|TRBJ1-2
TGTGCCAGTACCCTCCTAAGGGGACAGGGGGCCTATGGCTACACCTTC
CASTLLRGQGAYGYTF
>few|TRBV4-1|15|.|TRBJ1-5
TGCGCCAGCAGCCAAGCGTCCGGGTACAATCAGCCCCAGCATTTT
CASSQASGYNQPQHF
>.|TRBV5-6|15|TRBD1|TRBJ1-4
TGTGCCAGCAGCTTGGCAGGGGGCTCGCGGGAAAAACTGTTTTTT
CASSLAGGSREKLFF
>.|TRBV27|12|.|TRBJ1-6
TGTGCCAGCAGTTTCCCTAAATCACCCCTCCACTTT
CASSFPKSPLHF
>.|TRBV9|15|.|TRBJ1-5
TGTGCCAGCAGCGGGGCAGGGGTGGGCAATCAGCCCCAGCATTTT
CASSGAGVGNQPQHF
>.|TRBV25-1|14|TRBD1|TRBJ2-7
TGTGCCAGCAGTGAAGTCGGGACAGGGGGCGAGCAGTACTTC
CASSEVGTGGEQYF
>.|TRBV30|13|.|TRBJ2-7
TGTGCCTGGAGTGTAGCGGTAACCTACGAGCAGTACTTC
CAWSVAVTYEQYF
>.|TRBV6-5|16|TRBD1|TRBJ1-6
TGTGCCAGCAGTTACTCGGGCAGGGGGCTAAGTTCACCCCTCCACTTT
CASSYSGRGLSSPLHF
>.|TRBV5-6|14|.|TRBJ1-5
TGTGCCAGCAGCTTGTACGGGTACAATCAGCCCCAGCATTTT
CASSLYGYNQPQHF
>.|TRBV6-5|14|.|TRBJ2-2
TGTGCCAGCAGTTACTCGAGAAAGTCCGGGGAGCTGTTTTTT
CASSYSRKSGELFF
>once|TRBV7-9|19|TRBD2|TRBJ2-1
TGTGCCAGCAGCCCTAGCGGCTTAGCGGGGGGGTCCCGTGGCAATGAGCAGTTCTTC
CASSPSGLAGGSRGNEQFF